This TCR beta chain was documented in a study of CD8+ T cells in alopecia areata. Study-wide background: Treated patients were dosed with oral tofacitinib, taking 5 to 10 mg twice daily.

The germline V gene has CDR1 SGHVS and CDR2 FNYEAQ. V shed 5 bases, J shed 6 bases, and the junction held 12 bases outside the gene matches. The CDR3 extends over 15 amino acids. The treatment here: oral pan-JAK inhibitor, 5-10 mg twice daily. The investigators collected lesional scalp punch biopsies and peripheral blood from alopecia areata patients. Study-level results: A single nonresponder leaves the baseline CD8+ expansion link to response uncertain. Scalp clonality decreased significantly with tofacitinib, and so did expanded CD8+ clones among the top 100.

The sequencing template was cDNA reverse transcribed from extracted RNA. Only in-frame clones appear in the TCRdb table, and some are missing; sequencing was by immunoSEQ multiplex PCR. The table lists roughly 210,000 clones, 40% to 55% of them singletons. Note on this clone: Antigen: not known.

The receptor was isolated from a human donor with alopecia areata. V is TRBV7-6 and J is TRBJ2-7, with 8 bases fitting TRBD2. The starting material was CD4+ T cells sorted from blood, obtained between weeks 36 and 40, from a patient treated with tofacitinib. CDR3: CASSPGGRFLSEQYF. The CDR3 DNA sequence: TGTGCCAGCAGCCCGGGGGGGAGGTTCCTCTCCGAGCAGTACTTC.